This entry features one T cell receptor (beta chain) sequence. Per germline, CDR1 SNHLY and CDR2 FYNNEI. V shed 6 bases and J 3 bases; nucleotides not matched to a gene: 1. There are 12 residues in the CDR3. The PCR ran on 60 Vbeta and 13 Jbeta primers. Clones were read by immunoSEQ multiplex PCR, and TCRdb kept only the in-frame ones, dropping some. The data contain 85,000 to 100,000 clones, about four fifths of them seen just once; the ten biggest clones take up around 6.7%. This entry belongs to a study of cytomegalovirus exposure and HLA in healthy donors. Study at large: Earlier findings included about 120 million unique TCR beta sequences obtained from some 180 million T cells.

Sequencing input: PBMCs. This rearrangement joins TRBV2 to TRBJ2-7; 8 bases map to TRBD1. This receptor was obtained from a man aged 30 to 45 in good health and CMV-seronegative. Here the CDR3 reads CASRQGVYEQYF. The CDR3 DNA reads TGTGCCAGCAGACAGGGGGTCTACGAGCAGTACTTC. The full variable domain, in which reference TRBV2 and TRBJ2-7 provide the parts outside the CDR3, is EPEVTQTPSHQVTQMGQEVILRCVPISNHLYFYWYRQILGQKVEFLVSFYNNEISEKSEIFDDQFSVERPDGSNFTLKIRSTKLEDSAMYFCASRQGVYEQYFGPGTRLTVT.